The 27 T cell receptor beta chains reported below all come from one sample, sequenced in a study of blood T cell repertoires in COVID-19. The repertoire was sequenced with immunoSEQ multiplex PCR; TCRdb's copy has only in-frame clones and lacks some. This sample carries over 150,000 clones, less than 90% of them seen once, and the ten largest clones take 6% to 7.5%. Sequences were obtained from PBMCs or T cells enriched from blood (not recorded which). The receptors derive from a woman aged 45-59 years who had recovered from COVID-19.

The rearrangement links TRBV5-8 to TRBJ1-5, with TRBD1 matching over 9 bases. J gave up 6 bases and V 0 bases, and 7 bases lay outside the gene matches. CDR1 and CDR2 from the germline V gene are SGHTS and YDEGEE. The CDR3 spans 16 residues. CDR3 residues: CASSLGRGQGVQPQHF. CDR3 nucleotide sequence: TGTGCCAGCAGCTTGGGGAGGGGACAGGGAGTTCAGCCCCAGCATTTT.

This clone showed up just once. The chain is built from TRBV7-8 and TRBJ1-5, with a tentative D call TRBD1 (5 bases). The V gene lost 5 bases and the J gene lost 2 bases, with 16 bases spanning the gap. The germline V gene has CDR1 SGHVS and CDR2 FQNEAQ. The CDR3 totals 16 residues. Here the CDR3 reads CASSPRGGAGNQPQHF. The CDR3 DNA follows: TGTGCCAGCAGCCCCCGGGGAGGGGCGGGCAATCAGCCCCAGCATTTT.

The V call is TRBV5-1, the J call TRBJ2-2; D is uncertain. V lost 4 bases and J lost 0, with 13 bases in between. From germline, CDR1 is SGHRS and CDR2 YFSETQ. This CDR3 region has 16 residues. Here the CDR3 reads CASSPLGSPNTGELFF. For the CDR3, the DNA is TGCGCCAGCAGCCCCCTTGGCTCTCCGAACACCGGGGAGCTGTTTTTT.

The chain employs TRBV19 and TRBJ2-7; a possible D gene is TRBD2 (6 bases). Germline CDR1 reads LNHDA; CDR2 reads SQIVND (reference sequence). V was trimmed by 5 bases and J by 1 base, leaving 12 bases between them. The CDR3 totals 14 residues. The CDR3 here is CASSGLAESYEQYF. CDR3 sequence (DNA): TGTGCCAGTAGTGGGTTAGCGGAGTCCTACGAGCAGTACTTC.

The V and J genes are TRBV10-1 and TRBJ2-4; 10 bases line up with TRBD2. The CDR3 has 18 amino acids. Per germline, CDR1 WNHNN and CDR2 SYGVQD (reference sequence). J was trimmed by 0 bases and V by 4 bases; bases with no gene match: 9. The CDR3 here is CASSGGLAREGAKNIQYF. In DNA form, the CDR3 reads TGCGCCAGCAGTGGGGGACTAGCGAGAGAGGGAGCCAAAAACATTCAGTACTTC.

The gene calls are TRBV15 and TRBJ2-1; the D gene is possibly TRBD2 (6 bases). This CDR3 is built from 14 residues. V lost 0 bases, J lost 10 bases, and 13 bases lay in between. Germline V lookup: CDR1 LNHNV, CDR2 YYDKDF (reference sequence). CDR3 in amino acids: CATSRDRASAEQFF. The CDR3 DNA reads as TGTGCCACCAGCAGAGATAGGGCTAGCGCGGAGCAGTTCTTC.

The chain couples TRBV24-1 to TRBJ1-5, with D maybe TRBD1 (5 bases). Looked up from germline, CDR1 is KGHDR and CDR2 is SFDVKD. Trimming took 2 bases from V and 5 from J, leaving 9 bases between them. This CDR3 comprises 14 residues. CDR3 in DNA: TGTGCCACCAGTGATTACAGGCTGGATCAGCCCCAGCATTTT. Translated, it gives CATSDYRLDQPQHF.

This chain uses TRBV5-1 with TRBJ2-5; no definite D call. CDR1 and CDR2 from the germline V gene are SGHRS and YFSETQ. The CDR3 consists of 14 residues. Trimming took 0 bases from V and 2 from J, leaving 8 bases between them. DNA for the CDR3: TGCGCCAGCAGCTTGGCCCCGACTCAAGAGACCCAGTACTTC. Translated: CASSLAPTQETQYF.

V usage is TRBV18 and J usage is TRBJ2-5; D perhaps matches TRBD1 (5 bases). The germline CDR1 and CDR2 sequences are KGHSH and LQKENI. This CDR3 spans 15 amino acids. V lost 0 bases, J lost 8 bases, and 16 bases lay in between. The CDR3 nucleotides are TGTGCCAGCTCACCACCATCTAGTGGGGCAAGTACCCAGTACTTC. Its protein product is CASSPPSSGASTQYF.

The rearrangement links TRBV5-1 to TRBJ2-5; D possibly corresponds to TRBD2 (6 bases). Germline V lookup: CDR1 SGHRS, CDR2 YFSETQ. CDR3 size: 15 residues. The ends were cut back, 5 bases at V and 1 base at J, with 15 bases in the middle. CDR3 nucleotides: TGCGCCAGCAGTCCGTCCCTGGGAGGCCAAGAGACCCAGTACTTC. Its translation is CASSPSLGGQETQYF.

The J gene is TRBJ2-7, the V gene TRBV7-6; 16 positions agree with TRBD2. J was trimmed by 4 bases and V by 4 bases; bases with no gene match: 1. The V gene's germline CDR1 is SGHVS and CDR2 FNYEAQ. This CDR3 contains 15 residues. CDR3 nucleotide sequence: TGTGCCAGCAGCTGGGGACTAGCGGGAGGGTACGAGCAGTACTTC. Translating it yields CASSWGLAGGYEQYF.

This chain joins TRBV11-2 and TRBJ2-1; the match to TRBD2 covers 9 bases. The germline V gene encodes CDR1 SGHAT and CDR2 FQNNGV. Trimming removed 3 bases from V and 4 bases from J; junction bases left unmatched: 7. The CDR3 runs to 16 residues. The CDR3 coding sequence is TGTGCCAGCAGCTTTAGGCGGGAGGGAGTTTACAATGAGCAGTTCTTC. Its protein product is CASSFRREGVYNEQFF.

This clone has only a few counts. This chain links TRBV7-8 with TRBJ1-3; D gene uncertain. Germline V gives CDR1 SGHVS, CDR2 FQNEAQ. CDR3 length: 17 amino acids. V lost 0 bases, J lost 0 bases, and 12 bases lay in between. The CDR3 nucleotides read TGTGCCAGCAGCTTAGCGCTGGCGGCGAGCTCTGGAAACACCATATATTTT. It translates to CASSLALAASSGNTIYF.

CDR3 nucleotides: TGTGCCAGCAGCCGATACAGGGTCTCGTCTGGAAACACCATATATTTT. It codes for CASSRYRVSSGNTIYF. The V call is TRBV7-9, the J call TRBJ1-3; TRBD1 is a possible D gene (6 bases). The V and J ends lost 5 bases and 1 base respectively, with 15 bases between them. Germline lookup yields CDR1 SEHNR and CDR2 FQNEAQ (reference sequence). CDR3 length: 16 residues.

The chain links TRBV6-5 to TRBJ1-2, with D maybe TRBD1 (5 bases). Trimming took off 7 bases at V and 5 bases at J, with 11 bases between the two ends. CDR3 length equals 12 residues. Germline assignment: CDR1 MNHEY and CDR2 SVGAGI. CDR3 coding DNA: TGTGCCAGCACGGGACTTGGGTATGGCTACACCTTC. This encodes CASTGLGYGYTF.

The CDR3 DNA reads TGTGCCAGCAGCTTAGTGGTCCGGGAGACCCAGTACTTC. It specifies CASSLVVRETQYF. This chain uses TRBV7-2 with TRBJ2-5; D is uncertain. The CDR3 extends over 13 amino acids. Germline V gives CDR1 SGHTA, CDR2 FQGNSA. V lost 1 base and J 5 bases, leaving 8 bases between the germline ends.

V gene TRBV9 combines with J gene TRBJ1-6; weak D call: TRBD1 (5 bases). The CDR3 has 13 residues. The germline gives CDR1 SGDLS, CDR2 YYNGEE. V dropped 0 bases and J dropped 9 bases, with 7 bases sitting between them. The DNA of the CDR3 is TGTGCCAGCAGCGTAGCTACAGGTTCACCCCTCCACTTT. Encoded protein: CASSVATGSPLHF. The whole variable domain, filled in from reference TRBV9 and TRBJ1-6, reads DSGVTQTPKHLITATGQRVTLRCSPRSGDLSVYWYQQSLDQGLQFLIQYYNGEERAKGNILERFSAQQFPDLHSELNLSSLELGDSALYFCASSVATGSPLHFGNGTRLTVT.

This clone was seen just once. The chain uses TRBV5-5 and TRBJ2-5, with 8 nucleotides matching TRBD1. Germline V gene data show CDR1 as SGHKS and CDR2 as YYEKEE (reference sequence). This CDR3 has 17 residues. With V trimmed by 0 bases and J by 5 bases, 12 bases remained unmatched. CDR3 amino acids: CASSLGALTGAGETQYF. The CDR3 DNA is TGTGCCAGCAGCTTGGGGGCCCTGACAGGGGCGGGGGAGACCCAGTACTTC.

The gene calls are TRBV19 and TRBJ1-2; possibly TRBD1 for D (5 bases). This CDR3 has 14 amino acids. Germline lookup yields CDR1 LNHDA and CDR2 SQIVND (reference sequence). The V and J ends lost 5 bases and 4 bases respectively, with 14 bases between them. CDR3 loop: CASSPLGQIYGYTF. DNA for the CDR3: TGTGCCAGTAGTCCCTTAGGACAAATCTATGGCTACACCTTC.

The genes are TRBV5-1 and TRBJ2-1, with 14 nucleotides matching TRBD2. V lost 0 bases, J lost 4 bases, and 6 bases stayed unmatched. Germline CDR1 SGHRS, CDR2 YFSETQ. The CDR3 runs 18 residues. The CDR3 region is CASSLGGTSGRWYNEQFF. In DNA, the CDR3 is TGCGCCAGCAGCTTGGGAGGGACTAGCGGGAGATGGTACAATGAGCAGTTCTTC.

The chain carries TRBV19 and TRBJ1-5, with 8 nucleotides matching TRBD1. The CDR3 runs 18 residues. Germline trimming cut 1 base from V and 6 bases from J; bases unmatched to any gene: 14. CDR1 and CDR2 (germline): LNHDA, SQIVND (reference sequence). The CDR3 region is CASSIGGAGRGLGQPQHF. CDR3 in DNA: TGTGCCAGTAGTATAGGAGGTGCAGGCAGGGGGCTTGGTCAGCCCCAGCATTTT.

This chain links TRBV18 with TRBJ1-5; 7 bases match TRBD1. Germline V lookup: CDR1 KGHSH, CDR2 LQKENI. V lost 3 bases to trimming and J lost 0 bases; unmatched junction nucleotides: 5. The CDR3 is 16 amino acids. The CDR3 reads CASSPGTADSNQPQHF. The CDR3 nucleotides are TGTGCCAGCTCACCCGGGACAGCCGATAGCAATCAGCCCCAGCATTTT.

The chain couples TRBV11-1 to TRBJ2-2, with 7 bases that match TRBD1. V was pared by 6 bases and J by 5 bases, with 6 bases of the junction left unmatched. This CDR3 is 14 amino acids long. CDR1 is SGHAT and CDR2 is FQDESV in the germline V gene (reference sequence). The CDR3 sequence: CASRGGVGTGELFF. CDR3 DNA: TGTGCCAGCAGAGGGGGCGTAGGTACCGGGGAGCTGTTTTTT.

The V call is TRBV27, the J call TRBJ1-6, with D uncertain. Germline CDR1 is MNHEY and CDR2 is SMNVEV (reference sequence). This CDR3 region has 16 residues. V lost 5 bases to trimming and J lost 9 bases, with 20 bases between them. CDR3 amino acids: CASSPTSVQASSPLHF. CDR3 nucleotide sequence: TGTGCCAGCAGTCCGACTTCGGTCCAAGCGAGTTCACCCCTCCACTTT.

The V gene is TRBV5-1, the J gene TRBJ1-2, with a tentative D call TRBD1 (6 bases). The V end was cut by 0 bases, the J end by 0 bases, with 12 bases between. The CDR3 length is 16 residues. Germline lookup yields CDR1 SGHRS and CDR2 YFSETQ. The CDR3 DNA reads TGCGCCAGCAGCTTGGGCACCCCAGGGGCTAACTATGGCTACACCTTC. It translates to CASSLGTPGANYGYTF.

V is TRBV7-2 and J is TRBJ2-6, with TRBD2 identical over 9 bases. CDR1 is SGHTA and CDR2 is FQGNSA in the germline V gene. V shed 2 bases and J 2 bases; nucleotides not matched to a gene: 4. The CDR3 loop spans 17 amino acids. The CDR3 DNA reads TGTGCCAGCAGCTTATTAGCGGGAGTCGCTGGGGCCAACGTCCTGACTTTC. It is translated as CASSLLAGVAGANVLTF.

J is TRBJ2-5 and V is TRBV27; 13 bases line up with TRBD2. J gave up 0 bases and V 2 bases, and 3 bases lay outside the gene matches. This CDR3 is 17 amino acids long. In germline, CDR1 is MNHEY, CDR2 SMNVEV (reference sequence). CDR3 in DNA: TGTGCCAGCAGTTTAACTAGCGGGAGGGCCAACCAAGAGACCCAGTACTTC. The encoded protein is CASSLTSGRANQETQYF.